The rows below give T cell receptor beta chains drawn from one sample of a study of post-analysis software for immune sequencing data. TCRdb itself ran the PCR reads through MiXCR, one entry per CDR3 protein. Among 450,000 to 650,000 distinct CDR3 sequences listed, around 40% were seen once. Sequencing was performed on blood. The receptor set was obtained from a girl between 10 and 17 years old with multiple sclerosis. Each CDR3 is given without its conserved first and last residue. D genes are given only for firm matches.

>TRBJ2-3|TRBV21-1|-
ASSIYRDARTDTQY
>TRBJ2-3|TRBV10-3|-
AVKEESTDTQY
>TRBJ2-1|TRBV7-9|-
ASSLATGLSYPEQF
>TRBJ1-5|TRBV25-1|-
ASSEYRGQPQH
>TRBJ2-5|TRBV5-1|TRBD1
ASSSTGGSQETQY
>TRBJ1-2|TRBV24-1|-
ATSDGTRTYGYT
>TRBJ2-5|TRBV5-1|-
ASYGLHQETQY
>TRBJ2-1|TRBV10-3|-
AISESQGANEQF
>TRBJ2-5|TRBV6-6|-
ASGPLQETQY
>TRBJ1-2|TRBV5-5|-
ASSLPGELVYGYT
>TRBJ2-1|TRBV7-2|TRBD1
ASSLGTGGIDEQF
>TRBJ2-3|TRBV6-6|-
ASLSPTDTQY
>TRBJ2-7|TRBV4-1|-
ASSQEIAGPYEQY
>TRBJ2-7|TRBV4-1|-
ASSQDWRGSYEQY
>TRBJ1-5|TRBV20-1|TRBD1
SAKRDSTYSNQPQH
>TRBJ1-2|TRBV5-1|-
ASSLGDSNYGYT
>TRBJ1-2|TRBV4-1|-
ASSQEFRLDGYT
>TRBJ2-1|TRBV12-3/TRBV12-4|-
ASSPGVPYNEQF
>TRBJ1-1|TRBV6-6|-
ASSYAGSDTEAF
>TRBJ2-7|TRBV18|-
ASSHDGPRSYEQY
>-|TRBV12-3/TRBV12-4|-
ASSWGVYEQY
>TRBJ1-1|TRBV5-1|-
ASSLGGFEAF
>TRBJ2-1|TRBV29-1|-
SVDPILAPYNEQF
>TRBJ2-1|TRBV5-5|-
ASSQATNRASYNEQF
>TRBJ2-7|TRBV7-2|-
ASSLASRDEQY
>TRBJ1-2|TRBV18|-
ASSPREGNYGYT
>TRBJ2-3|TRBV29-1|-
SVQGVGSTDTQY
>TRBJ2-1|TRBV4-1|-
ASSQARRRDISSYNEQF
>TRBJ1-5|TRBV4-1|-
ASSQDGFYNQPQH
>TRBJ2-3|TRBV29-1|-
SVPQPGGTDTQY
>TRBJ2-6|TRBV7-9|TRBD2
ASSSSGRTVETGANVLT
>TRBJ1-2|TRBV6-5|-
ASSYSPGSFYGYT
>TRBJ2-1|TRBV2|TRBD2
ASSAEAGGLYEQF
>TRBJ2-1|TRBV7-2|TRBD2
ASSLVAGDGYEQF
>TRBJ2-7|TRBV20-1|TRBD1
SASLGQGAYEQY
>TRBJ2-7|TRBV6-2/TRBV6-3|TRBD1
ASSYLPTGVSYEQY
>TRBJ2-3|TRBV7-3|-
ASSWSVTGGPTDTQY
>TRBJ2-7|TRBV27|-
ASRPGTYYEQY
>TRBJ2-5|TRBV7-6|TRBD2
ASSFSGGAQETQY
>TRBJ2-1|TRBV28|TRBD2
ASSSMQTSSEVYEQF
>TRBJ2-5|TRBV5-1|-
ASTVGDGQETQY
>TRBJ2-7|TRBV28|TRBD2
ASSFLAVPYEQY